Presented here are 4 T cell receptor beta chains from one specimen sequenced in a study of T-cell reconstitution after alpha-beta-depleted transplantation in children. During its preparation, the TCRbeta library received unique molecular identifiers. TCRdb itself ran the PCR reads through MiXCR, one entry per CDR3 protein. The top ten hold 5.5% to 6.5% of the sample, which has over 90,000 distinct CDR3 sequences, 6% seen once. Source: PBMCs, mostly from graft donor cells, taken 60 days after TCRalphabeta/CD19-depleted stem cell transplant. The receptors shown here come from a female patient younger than 10 who had a stem cell transplant for Fanconi anemia, so the T cells may come from the graft donor.

This clonotype showed up many times. This CDR3 is CASSLSGQGNQPQHF. The DNA of the CDR3 is TGTGCCAGCAGTTTATCAGGACAGGGGAATCAGCCCCAGCATTTT. V gene TRBV12-3 or TRBV12-4 combines with J gene TRBJ1-5; 9 bases fit TRBD1. Unmatched junction bases numbered 3, after V lost 2 bases and J lost 4 bases. This CDR3 contains 15 residues.

This clonotype was observed many times. V is TRBV29-1 and J is TRBJ2-3; D assignment may be TRBD1 or TRBD2 (6 bases each). V was pared by 4 bases and J by 5 bases, with 16 bases between. The CDR3 runs to 14 residues. The germline CDR1 and CDR2 sequences are SQVTM and ANQGSEA. The CDR3 loop reads CSVAAGAGKDTQYF. DNA for the CDR3: TGCAGCGTTGCCGCAGGGGCGGGGAAAGATACGCAGTATTTT.

There are many counts of this clonotype. V is TRBV7-6 and J is TRBJ2-1; 11 bases align to TRBD2. The CDR3 sequence is 16 residues long. V was pared by 1 base and J by 4 bases, with 3 bases of the junction left unmatched. CDR1 and CDR2 from the germline V gene are SGHVS and FNYEAQ. CDR3: CASSLVGTSGYNEQFF. The CDR3 DNA reads as TGTGCCAGCAGCTTAGTTGGGACTAGCGGTTACAATGAGCAGTTCTTC.

This clonotype has at least ten counts. V and J are TRBV7-2 and TRBJ2-2, with D unresolved. The V gene lost 2 bases and the J gene lost 5 bases, with 15 bases spanning the gap. Germline CDR1 and CDR2: SGHTA and FQGNSA. The CDR3 loop spans 16 amino acids. CDR3 protein: CASSLLGPVLTGELFF. The CDR3 DNA reads TGTGCCAGCAGCTTACTAGGCCCCGTTTTGACCGGGGAGCTGTTTTTT.